Given below is one T cell receptor beta chain in context. The CDR3 length is 16 residues. V gave up 3 bases and J gave up 4 bases; unmatched junction bases: 13. Germline V CDR1 and CDR2: DFQATT, SNEGSKA (reference sequence). This sample is drawn from a study of blood T cells in healthy people across ages. Then a second PCR, running roughly 6 to 11 cycles, was carried out with a sample-barcoded 5' primer and a J-beta primer mix. Using its own MiXCR run on the 5' RACE reads, TCRdb lists one record per CDR3 protein. The sample has over 600,000 distinct CDR3 sequences, about half seen once. The specimen was blood. The chain has TRBV20-1 and TRBJ2-3; 7 bases match TRBD2. The source is a man older than 75 in good health. In DNA, the CDR3 is TGCAGTGCTAGCAGACAACTAGCGTCGAGCGCAGATACGCAGTATTTT. This gives the protein CSASRQLASSADTQYF.